What follows are 9 T cell receptor beta chains derived from one specimen sequenced in a study of CD8+ T cells in alopecia areata. Noted treatment: oral pan-JAK inhibitor, 5-10 mg twice daily. RNA, once extracted, was reverse transcribed into cDNA for use as the sequencing template. Only in-frame clones appear in the TCRdb table, and some are missing; sequencing was by immunoSEQ multiplex PCR. This sample has 90,000 or so clones, with 44% found just once. The material was CD8+ T cells sorted from blood, obtained at week 24, from a patient treated with tofacitinib. These receptors were collected from a human donor with alopecia areata.

This chain links TRBV4-1 with TRBJ2-5; 7 nucleotides line up with TRBD2. CDR3 length equals 14 residues. From germline, CDR1 is MGHRA and CDR2 YSYEKL. J was trimmed by 3 bases and V by 3 bases; bases with no gene match: 4. Here the CDR3 reads CASSQRESEETQYF. The CDR3 coding sequence is TGCGCCAGCAGCCAGCGGGAGAGTGAAGAGACCCAGTACTTC.

This clone has a handful of counts. This rearrangement joins TRBV19 to TRBJ1-1; D is uncertain. The germline V and J ends were trimmed by 7 bases and 0 bases, with 15 bases remaining between them. CDR1 and CDR2 from the germline V gene are LNHDA and SQIVND (reference sequence). The CDR3 has 15 residues. The chain's CDR3 is CASIQGSGMNTEAFF. DNA of the CDR3: TGTGCCAGTATTCAAGGGTCTGGGATGAACACTGAAGCTTTCTTT.

This clone was detected only a few times. The rearrangement links TRBV7-9 to TRBJ1-1, with 9 nucleotides matching TRBD1. Germline V CDR1 and CDR2: SEHNR, FQNEAQ (reference sequence). The CDR3 is 14 amino acids. V lost 5 bases and J lost 3; bases outside the gene matches: 4. CDR3 DNA: TGTGCCAGCAGCCCGACAGGGGGGGACACTGAAGCTTTCTTT. It is translated as CASSPTGGDTEAFF.

Comment on this clone: Mismatch with germline at one junction end may stem from a read error. CDR3 DNA sequence: TGCGCCAGCAGCCAAGATGGCGGGGGCGGAGAGACCCAGTACTTC. Translated, it gives CASSQDGGGGETQYF. The rearrangement joins TRBV7-8 to TRBJ2-5, with D perhaps matching TRBD2 (7 bases). The germline CDR1 and CDR2 sequences are SGHVS and FQNEAQ. The CDR3 length is 15 residues.

This clone is a singleton in its sample. This chain joins TRBV30 and TRBJ2-7; no definite D call. The germline gives CDR1 GTSNPN, CDR2 SVGIG (reference sequence). This CDR3 spans 11 amino acids. Trimming shortened V by 2 bases and J by 6 bases, and 8 bases separated the two germline ends. CDR3 protein: CAWSWVGEQYF. For the CDR3, the DNA is TGTGCCTGGAGTTGGGTGGGCGAGCAGTACTTC. The full variable domain, rest sourced from reference TRBV30 and TRBJ2-7, is SQTIHQWPATLVQPVGSPLSLECTVEGTSNPNLYWYRQAAGRGLQLLFYSVGIGQISSEVPQNLSASRPQDRQFILSSKKLLLSDSGFYLCAWSWVGEQYFGPGTRLTVT.

The chain employs TRBV6-6 and TRBJ1-1; D perhaps matches TRBD1 (6 bases). Trimming took off 5 bases at V and 5 bases at J, with 9 bases between the two ends. The germline gives CDR1 MNHNY, CDR2 SVGAGI (reference sequence). The CDR3 has 12 amino acids. The CDR3: CASSAGETEAFF. For the CDR3, the DNA is TGTGCCAGCAGTGCAGGGGAGACTGAAGCTTTCTTT.

V is TRBV4-1 and J is TRBJ2-3; the match to TRBD2 covers 12 bases. CDR3 length: 15 residues. From germline, CDR1 is MGHRA and CDR2 YSYEKL. The V segment lost 1 base and the J segment 6 bases; nucleotides outside the gene matches: 2. CDR3 coding DNA: TGCGCCAGCAGCCAAGGACTAGCGGGAGCCGATACGCAGTATTTT. It codes for CASSQGLAGADTQYF.

The table lists this clone with a few counts. This chain connects TRBV5-4 to TRBJ2-3, with D perhaps TRBD2 (6 bases). Per germline, CDR1 SGHNT and CDR2 YYREEE (reference sequence). The CDR3 totals 14 residues. V was shortened by 2 bases and J by 6 bases, with 13 bases between the two germline ends. In DNA, the CDR3 is TGTGCCAGCAGCTTAGCCAGCGGGCTTGATACGCAGTATTTT. Translating it yields CASSLASGLDTQYF.

This clone was recorded a few times. J is TRBJ2-7 and V is TRBV25-1, with a possible D match to TRBD2 (6 bases). Trimming took off 6 bases at V and 2 bases at J, with 14 bases between the two ends. The CDR3 runs 14 residues. Germline V gene lookup returns CDR1 MGHDK and CDR2 SYGVNS. The CDR3 sequence is CASRKDGSTYEQYF. CDR3 DNA sequence: TGTGCCAGCAGAAAGGACGGGAGTACCTACGAGCAGTACTTC.